One TCR beta chain is described in this entry. No antigen is known for it. The data derive from a study of vaccination effects on CD4 cells after COVID-19. Study background: Samples collected post-vaccine were obtained a median of 72 days after the second dose.

V lost 6 bases and J 3 bases, leaving 12 bases between the germline ends. Germline assignment: CDR1 MNHEY and CDR2 SVGAGI. CDR3 length: 13 residues. Sequencing was preceded by expansion of antigen-specific CD4+ T cells with viral peptide pools in the ViraFEST assay. Following culture for 9 to 11 days, CD4+ T cells were isolated. Participants received two doses of either the BNT162b2 or mRNA-1273 vaccine. In the cultures, half the medium was exchanged for IL-2 medium on days 3 and 7. Assay used: immunoSEQ multiplex PCR; TCRdb lists only in-frame clones, some missing. The sample lists 22,000 or so clones; about 72% were seen once.

The chain links TRBV6-5 to TRBJ2-7; a weak D match, TRBD2 (6 bases). Source: CD4+ T cells from PBMCs cultured with HCoV-229E spike peptides, taken after COVID-19 vaccination. The clonotype was recovered from a human donor who received a COVID-19 vaccine. The CDR3: CASRGSGSYEQYF. As DNA, the CDR3 is TGTGCCAGCAGAGGATCCGGGAGCTACGAGCAGTACTTC.